This entry lists 10 T cell receptor beta chains sequenced from one sample in a study of shared clonotypes between healthy human individuals. Measured with immunoSEQ multiplex PCR; TCRdb has only the in-frame clones, and not every one. The table shows about 600,000 clones, with approximately 97% occurring only once. Material for sequencing was naive CD4+ T cells sorted from blood. Noted subset: CD45RA+ positively selected. Receptors were obtained from a woman in her 30s in good health.

The chain is built from TRBV28 and TRBJ1-1, with D perhaps matching TRBD1 (5 bases). This CDR3 is 14 amino acids long. V lost 4 bases, J lost 3 bases, and 12 bases lay in between. Germline loops: CDR1 MDHEN, CDR2 SYDVKM. The DNA of the CDR3 is TGTGCCAGCAGTTCCAAGGGGCAGTACACTGAAGCTTTCTTT. It translates to CASSSKGQYTEAFF.

The V call is TRBV19, the J call TRBJ2-2; 12 bases align to TRBD2. This CDR3 contains 15 residues. V lost 11 bases, J lost 4 bases, and 8 bases stayed unmatched. CDR1 is LNHDA, CDR2 SQIVND, per germline (reference sequence). The CDR3 loop reads CAGGLAGTPTGELFF. CDR3 in DNA: TGTGCCGGCGGACTAGCGGGAACCCCCACCGGGGAGCTGTTTTTT.

The chain carries TRBV7-2 and TRBJ2-2; D may be TRBD2 (5 bases). The CDR3 loop spans 17 amino acids. The ends were cut back, 10 bases at V and 6 bases at J, with 27 bases in the middle. The germline V gene has CDR1 SGHTA and CDR2 FQGNSA. The CDR3 region has the DNA TGTGCCACCCGTCGGCGTGGCGGGTGGGTTGGTGCCGGGGAGCTGTTTTTT. It yields the protein CATRRRGGWVGAGELFF. Full variable domain (missing parts from reference TRBV7-2 and TRBJ2-2): GAGVSQSPSNKVTEKGKDVELRCDPISGHTALYWYRQSLGQGLEFLIYFQGNSAPDKSGLPSDRFSAERTGGSVSTLTIQRTQQEDSAVYLCATRRRGGWVGAGELFFGEGSRLTVL.

V gene TRBV10-3 combines with J gene TRBJ2-1; 9 nucleotides align to TRBD1. The length of the CDR3 is 14 residues. V shed 5 bases, J shed 8 bases, and the junction held 7 bases outside the gene matches. The V gene's germline CDR1 is ENHRY and CDR2 SYGVKD. The CDR3 sequence: CAISQTGQGYEQFF. DNA for the CDR3: TGTGCCATCAGTCAAACGGGACAGGGCTATGAGCAGTTCTTC.

The chain recombines TRBV21-1 with TRBJ2-2; the DNA was not compared with TRBD2, the D call given in the table. TRBV21-1 has pseudogene status. This CDR3 has 17 amino acids. The CDR3 protein is CASSNPPSGANTGELFF. The CDR3, as DNA: TGTGCCAGCAGCAACCCCCCTAGCGGAGCGAACACCGGGGAGCTGTTTTTT.

This chain joins TRBV27 and TRBJ1-4; D unresolved. The CDR3 has 13 residues. The V end lost 5 bases, the J end lost 0 bases, and 4 bases lay between the germline ends. CDR1 and CDR2 (germline): MNHEY, SMNVEV (reference sequence). The CDR3 loop is CASSAATNEKLFF. In DNA form, the CDR3 reads TGTGCCAGCAGTGCTGCAACTAATGAAAAACTGTTTTTT.

V gene TRBV28 combines with J gene TRBJ1-2, with a tentative D call TRBD1 (5 bases). V shed 5 bases and J shed 8 bases, with 12 bases lying between them. CDR3 length: 12 amino acids. CDR1 and CDR2 (germline): MDHEN, SYDVKM. CDR3 sequence reads: CASSTPGRGYTF. CDR3 nucleotides: TGTGCCAGCAGTACACCAGGGAGAGGCTACACCTTC.

The CDR3 bases are TGCAGCGTTGGCGCGGGTGGCCCCGGGGAGCTGTTTTTT. It encodes CSVGAGGPGELFF. The chain has TRBV29-1 and TRBJ2-2, with a tentative D call TRBD2 (5 bases). V gave up 4 bases and J gave up 6 bases, with 12 bases separating them. This CDR3 has 13 amino acids. The V gene's germline CDR1 is SQVTM and CDR2 ANQGSEA.

The chain has TRBV7-9 and TRBJ1-5, with D hard to call. The V gene lost 5 bases and the J gene lost 8 bases, with 10 bases spanning the gap. The CDR3 extends over 12 amino acids. The germline CDR1 and CDR2 sequences are SEHNR and FQNEAQ (reference sequence). The CDR3 sequence: CASSPTGKPQHF. Written as DNA, the CDR3 is TGTGCCAGCAGCCCAACGGGGAAGCCCCAGCATTTT.

This clone was found once. The chain joins TRBV7-9 to TRBJ1-6; D remains unclear. The CDR3 is 16 residues long. The V gene's germline CDR1 is SEHNR and CDR2 FQNEAQ (reference sequence). The V end lost 7 bases, the J end lost 13 bases, and 26 bases lay between the germline ends. CDR3 DNA sequence: TGTGCCAGCATCAAGCAAGTAAACGGGTATTCTGCGCCCCTCCACTTT. Its translation is CASIKQVNGYSAPLHF.